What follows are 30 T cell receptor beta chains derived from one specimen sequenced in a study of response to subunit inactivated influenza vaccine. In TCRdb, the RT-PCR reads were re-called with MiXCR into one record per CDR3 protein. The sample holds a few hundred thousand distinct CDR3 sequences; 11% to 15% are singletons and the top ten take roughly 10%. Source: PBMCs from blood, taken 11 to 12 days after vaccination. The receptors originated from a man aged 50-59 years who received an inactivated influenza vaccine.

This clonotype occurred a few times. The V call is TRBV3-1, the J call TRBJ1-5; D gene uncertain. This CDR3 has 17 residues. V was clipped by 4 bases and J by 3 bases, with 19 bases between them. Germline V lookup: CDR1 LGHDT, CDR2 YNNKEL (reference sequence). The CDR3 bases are TGTGCCAGCAGCCCGAGCCCCCCTGGGCAGATCAATCAGCCCCAGCATTTT. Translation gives CASSPSPPGQINQPQHF. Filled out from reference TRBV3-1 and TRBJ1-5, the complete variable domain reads DTAVSQTPKYLVTQMGNDKSIKCEQNLGHDTMYWYKQDSKKFLKIMFSYNNKELIINETVPNRFSPKSPDKAHLNLHINSLELGDSAVYFCASSPSPPGQINQPQHFGDGTRLSIL.

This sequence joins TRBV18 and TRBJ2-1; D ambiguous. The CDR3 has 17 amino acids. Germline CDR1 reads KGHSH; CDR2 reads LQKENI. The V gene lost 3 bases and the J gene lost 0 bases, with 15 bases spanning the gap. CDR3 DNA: TGTGCCAGCTCACCTGCGACTGGTCGCAGCTCCTACAATGAGCAGTTCTTC. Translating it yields CASSPATGRSSYNEQFF.

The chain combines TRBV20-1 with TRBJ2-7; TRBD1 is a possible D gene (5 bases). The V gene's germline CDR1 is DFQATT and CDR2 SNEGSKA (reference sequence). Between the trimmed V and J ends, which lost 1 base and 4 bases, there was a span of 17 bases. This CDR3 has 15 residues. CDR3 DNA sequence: TGCAGTGCTAGAGGAGGTGCAGGGAACCTTTACGAGCAGTACTTC. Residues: CSARGGAGNLYEQYF.

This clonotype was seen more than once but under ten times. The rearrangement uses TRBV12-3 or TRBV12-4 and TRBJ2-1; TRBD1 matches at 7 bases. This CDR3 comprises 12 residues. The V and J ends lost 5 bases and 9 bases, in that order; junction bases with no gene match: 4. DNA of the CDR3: TGTGCCAGCAGTACGACAGGGAGTGAGCAGTTCTTC. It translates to CASSTTGSEQFF.

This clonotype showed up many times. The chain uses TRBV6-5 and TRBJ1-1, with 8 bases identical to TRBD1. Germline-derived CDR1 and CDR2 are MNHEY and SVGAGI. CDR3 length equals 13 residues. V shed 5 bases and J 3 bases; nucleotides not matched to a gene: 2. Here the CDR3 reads CASSKDRDTEAFF. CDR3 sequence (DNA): TGTGCCAGCAGTAAGGACAGGGACACTGAAGCTTTCTTT.

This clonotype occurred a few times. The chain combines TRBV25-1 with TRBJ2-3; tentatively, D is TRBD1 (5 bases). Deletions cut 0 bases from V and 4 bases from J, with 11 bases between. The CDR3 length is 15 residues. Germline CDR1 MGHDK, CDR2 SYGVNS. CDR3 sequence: CASSEYRGNADTQYF. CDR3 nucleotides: TGTGCCAGCAGTGAATATAGGGGTAACGCAGATACGCAGTATTTT. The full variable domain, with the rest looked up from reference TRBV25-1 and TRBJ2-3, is EADIYQTPRYLVIGTGKKITLECSQTMGHDKMYWYQQDPGMELHLIHYSYGVNSTEKGDLSSESTVSRIRTEHFPLTLESARPSHTSQYLCASSEYRGNADTQYFGPGTRLTVL.

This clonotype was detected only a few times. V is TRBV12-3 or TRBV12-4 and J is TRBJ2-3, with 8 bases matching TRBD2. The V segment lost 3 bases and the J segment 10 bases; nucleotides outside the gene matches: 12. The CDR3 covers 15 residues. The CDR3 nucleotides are TGTGCCAGCAGTTTTGAGCGGGGGATTGGGGGTCCGCAGTATTTT. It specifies CASSFERGIGGPQYF.

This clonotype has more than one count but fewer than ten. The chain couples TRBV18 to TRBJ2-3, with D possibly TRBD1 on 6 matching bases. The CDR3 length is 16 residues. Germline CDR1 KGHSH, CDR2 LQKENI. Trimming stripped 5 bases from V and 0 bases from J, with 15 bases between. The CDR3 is CASSVNRDDSTDTQYF. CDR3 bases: TGTGCCAGCTCAGTAAACAGGGACGACAGCACAGATACGCAGTATTTT.

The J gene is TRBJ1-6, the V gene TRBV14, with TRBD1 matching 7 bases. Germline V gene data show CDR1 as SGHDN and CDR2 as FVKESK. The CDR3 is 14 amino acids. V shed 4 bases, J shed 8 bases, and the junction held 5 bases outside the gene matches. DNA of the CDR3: TGTGCCAGCAGCCCACAGGGGAACTATTCACCCCTCCACTTT. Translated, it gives CASSPQGNYSPLHF. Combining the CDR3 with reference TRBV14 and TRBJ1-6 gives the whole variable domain EAGVTQFPSHSVIEKGQTVTLRCDPISGHDNLYWYRRVMGKEIKFLLHFVKESKQDESGMPNNRFLAERTGGTYSTLKVQPAELEDSGVYFCASSPQGNYSPLHFGNGTRLTVT.

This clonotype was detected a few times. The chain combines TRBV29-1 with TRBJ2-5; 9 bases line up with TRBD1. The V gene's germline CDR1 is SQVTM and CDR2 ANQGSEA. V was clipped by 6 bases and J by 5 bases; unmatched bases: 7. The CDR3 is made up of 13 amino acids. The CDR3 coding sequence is TGCAGCGTGACGGACAGGGGCGCGGAGACCCAGTACTTC. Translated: CSVTDRGAETQYF.

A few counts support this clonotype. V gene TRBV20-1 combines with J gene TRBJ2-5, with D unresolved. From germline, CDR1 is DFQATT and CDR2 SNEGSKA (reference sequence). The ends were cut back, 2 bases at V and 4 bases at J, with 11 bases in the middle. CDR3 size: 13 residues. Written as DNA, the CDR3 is TGCAGTGCTAGAACAGCAGTTCGAGAGACCCAGTACTTC. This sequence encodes CSARTAVRETQYF.

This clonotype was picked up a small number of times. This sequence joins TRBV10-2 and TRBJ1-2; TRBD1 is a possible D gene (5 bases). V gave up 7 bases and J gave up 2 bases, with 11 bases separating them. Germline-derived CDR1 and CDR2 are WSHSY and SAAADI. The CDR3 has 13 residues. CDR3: CASTRDLNYGYTF. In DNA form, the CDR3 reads TGCGCCAGCACTAGGGACTTAAACTATGGCTACACCTTC.

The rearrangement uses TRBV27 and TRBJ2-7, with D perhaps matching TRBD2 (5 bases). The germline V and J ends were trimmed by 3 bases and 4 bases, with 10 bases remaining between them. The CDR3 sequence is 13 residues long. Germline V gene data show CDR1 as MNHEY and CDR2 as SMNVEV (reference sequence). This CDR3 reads CASSFSGYYEQYF. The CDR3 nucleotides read TGTGCCAGCAGTTTTTCGGGGTATTACGAGCAGTACTTC.

This CDR3 is CATSRGDGYEQYF. The DNA of the CDR3 is TGTGCCACCAGCAGAGGGGACGGCTACGAGCAGTACTTC. V and J are TRBV15 and TRBJ2-7; D possibly matches TRBD1 or TRBD2 (5 bases each). The CDR3 is made up of 13 amino acids. V lost 1 base, J lost 3 bases, and 7 bases lay in between. Germline lookup yields CDR1 LNHNV and CDR2 YYDKDF (reference sequence).

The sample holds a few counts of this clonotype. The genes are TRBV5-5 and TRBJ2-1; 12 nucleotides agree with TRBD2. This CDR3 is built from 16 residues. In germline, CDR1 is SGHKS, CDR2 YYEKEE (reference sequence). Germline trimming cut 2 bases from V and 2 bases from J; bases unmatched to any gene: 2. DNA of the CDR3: TGTGCCAGCAGCTTAGGACTAGCGGGACCCTACAATGAGCAGTTCTTC. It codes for CASSLGLAGPYNEQFF.

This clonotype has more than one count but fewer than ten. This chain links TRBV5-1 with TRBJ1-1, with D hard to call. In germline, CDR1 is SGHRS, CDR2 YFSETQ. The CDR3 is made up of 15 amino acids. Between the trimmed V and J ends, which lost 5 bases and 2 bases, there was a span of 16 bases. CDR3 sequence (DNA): TGCGCCAGCAGTTTTAAGGCCTCAGTAAACACTGAAGCTTTCTTT. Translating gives CASSFKASVNTEAFF. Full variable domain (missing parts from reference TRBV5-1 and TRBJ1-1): KAGVTQTPRYLIKTRGQQVTLSCSPISGHRSVSWYQQTPGQGLQFLFEYFSETQRNKGNFPGRFSGRQFSNSRSEMNVSTLELGDSALYLCASSFKASVNTEAFFGQGTRLTVV.

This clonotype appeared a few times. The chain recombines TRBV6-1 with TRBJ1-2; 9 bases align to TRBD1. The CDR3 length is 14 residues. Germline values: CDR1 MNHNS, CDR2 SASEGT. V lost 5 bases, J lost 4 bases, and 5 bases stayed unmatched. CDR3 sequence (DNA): TGTGCCAGCAGTCCGCTGACAGGGGGCTATGGCTACACCTTC. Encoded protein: CASSPLTGGYGYTF.

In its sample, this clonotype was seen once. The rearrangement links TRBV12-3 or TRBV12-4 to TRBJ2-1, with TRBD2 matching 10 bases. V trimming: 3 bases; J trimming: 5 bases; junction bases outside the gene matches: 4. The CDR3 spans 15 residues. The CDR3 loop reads CASSLQLAGNNEQFF. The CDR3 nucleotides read TGTGCCAGCAGTTTGCAACTAGCGGGAAACAATGAGCAGTTCTTC.

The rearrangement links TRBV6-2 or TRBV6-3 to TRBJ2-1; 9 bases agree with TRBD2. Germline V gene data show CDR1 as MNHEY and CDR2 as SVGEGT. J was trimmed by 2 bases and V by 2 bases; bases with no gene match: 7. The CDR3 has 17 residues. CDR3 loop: CASSYPTGGGAYNEQFF. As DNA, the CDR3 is TGTGCCAGCAGTTACCCCACCGGCGGGGGGGCCTACAATGAGCAGTTCTTC.

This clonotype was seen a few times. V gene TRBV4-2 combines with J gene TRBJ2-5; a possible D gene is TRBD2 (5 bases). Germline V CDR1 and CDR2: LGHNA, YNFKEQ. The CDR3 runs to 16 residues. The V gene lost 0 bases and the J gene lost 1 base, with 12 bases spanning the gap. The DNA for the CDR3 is TGTGCCAGCAGCCAAGAGTGGCGGGCCCCCCAAGAGACCCAGTACTTC. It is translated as CASSQEWRAPQETQYF.

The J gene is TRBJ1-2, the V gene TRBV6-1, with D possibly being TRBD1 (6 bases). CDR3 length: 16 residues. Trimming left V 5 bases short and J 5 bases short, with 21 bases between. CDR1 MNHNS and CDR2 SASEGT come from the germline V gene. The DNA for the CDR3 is TGTGCCAGCAGTACCCTGGGGGGGGGCATTAATTATGGCTACACCTTC. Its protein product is CASSTLGGGINYGYTF.

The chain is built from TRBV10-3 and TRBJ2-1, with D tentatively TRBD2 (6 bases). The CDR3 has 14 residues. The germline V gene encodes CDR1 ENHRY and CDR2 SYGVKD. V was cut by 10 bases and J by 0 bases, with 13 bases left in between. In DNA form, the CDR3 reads TGTGCCACCATAGCGGCTCTCTCCTACAATGAGCAGTTCTTC. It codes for CATIAALSYNEQFF.

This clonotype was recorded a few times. The CDR3 DNA reads TGCAGCGGGGGTGAGGAGACCCAGTACTTC. Translated: CSGGEETQYF. The chain joins TRBV29-1 to TRBJ2-5; D is undetermined. CDR3 length: 10 amino acids. V was trimmed by 7 bases and J by 5 bases, leaving 8 bases between them. Germline CDR1 and CDR2: SQVTM and ANQGSEA.

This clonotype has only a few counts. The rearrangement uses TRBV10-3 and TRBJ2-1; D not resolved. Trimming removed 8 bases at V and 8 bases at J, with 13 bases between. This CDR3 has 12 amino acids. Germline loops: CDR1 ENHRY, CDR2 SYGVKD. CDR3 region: CAIQERSDEQFF. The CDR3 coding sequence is TGTGCCATCCAAGAAAGAAGCGATGAGCAGTTCTTC.

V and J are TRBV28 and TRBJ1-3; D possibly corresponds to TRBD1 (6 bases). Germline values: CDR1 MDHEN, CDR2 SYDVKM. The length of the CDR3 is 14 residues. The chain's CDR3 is CAARQATSGNTIYF. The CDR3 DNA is TGTGCTGCCAGACAGGCTACCTCTGGAAACACCATATATTTT.

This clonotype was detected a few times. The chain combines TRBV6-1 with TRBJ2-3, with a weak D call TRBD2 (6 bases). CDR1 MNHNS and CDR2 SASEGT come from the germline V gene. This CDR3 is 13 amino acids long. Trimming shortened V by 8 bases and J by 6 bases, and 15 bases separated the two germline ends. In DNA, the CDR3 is TGTGCCAGCGGCCTCTCGGGGGACGATACGCAGTATTTT. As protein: CASGLSGDDTQYF.

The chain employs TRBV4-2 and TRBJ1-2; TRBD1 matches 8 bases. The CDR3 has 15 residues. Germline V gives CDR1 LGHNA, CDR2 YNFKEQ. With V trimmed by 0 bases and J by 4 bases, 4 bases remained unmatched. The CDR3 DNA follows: TGTGCCAGCAGCCAAGAGGCAGGGGGCTTCTATGGCTACACCTTC. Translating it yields CASSQEAGGFYGYTF.

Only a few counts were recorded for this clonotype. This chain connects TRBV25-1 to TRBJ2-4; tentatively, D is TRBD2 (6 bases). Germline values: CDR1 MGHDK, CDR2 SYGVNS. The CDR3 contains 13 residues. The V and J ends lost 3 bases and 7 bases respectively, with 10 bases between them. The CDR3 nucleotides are TGTGCCAGCAGTGAGGGGGGTCGGAACATTCAGTACTTC. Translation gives CASSEGGRNIQYF. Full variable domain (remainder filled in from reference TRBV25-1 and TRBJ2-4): EADIYQTPRYLVIGTGKKITLECSQTMGHDKMYWYQQDPGMELHLIHYSYGVNSTEKGDLSSESTVSRIRTEHFPLTLESARPSHTSQYLCASSEGGRNIQYFGAGTRLSVL.

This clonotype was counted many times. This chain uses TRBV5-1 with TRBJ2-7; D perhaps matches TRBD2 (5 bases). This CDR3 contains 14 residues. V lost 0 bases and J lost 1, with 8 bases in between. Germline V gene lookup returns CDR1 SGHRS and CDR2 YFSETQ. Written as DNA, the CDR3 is TGCGCCAGCAGCTTGGGTCCGGGATCCTACGAGCAGTACTTC. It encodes CASSLGPGSYEQYF.

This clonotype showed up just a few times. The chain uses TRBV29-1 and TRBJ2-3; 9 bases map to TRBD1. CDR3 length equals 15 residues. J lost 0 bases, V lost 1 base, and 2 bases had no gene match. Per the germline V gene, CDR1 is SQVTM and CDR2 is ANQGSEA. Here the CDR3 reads CSVEGTGGSTDTQYF. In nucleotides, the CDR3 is TGCAGCGTTGAAGGAACAGGGGGCAGCACAGATACGCAGTATTTT.